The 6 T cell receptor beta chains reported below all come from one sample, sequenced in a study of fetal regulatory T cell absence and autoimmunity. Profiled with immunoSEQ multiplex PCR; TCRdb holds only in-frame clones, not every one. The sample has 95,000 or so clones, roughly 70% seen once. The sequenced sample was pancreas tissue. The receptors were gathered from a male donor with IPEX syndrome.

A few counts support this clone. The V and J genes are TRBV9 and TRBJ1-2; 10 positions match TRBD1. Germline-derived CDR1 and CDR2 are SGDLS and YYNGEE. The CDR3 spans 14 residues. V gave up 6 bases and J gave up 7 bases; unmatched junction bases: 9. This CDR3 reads CASTILDRGLGYTF. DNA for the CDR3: TGTGCCAGCACCATTCTAGACAGGGGGCTTGGCTACACCTTC.

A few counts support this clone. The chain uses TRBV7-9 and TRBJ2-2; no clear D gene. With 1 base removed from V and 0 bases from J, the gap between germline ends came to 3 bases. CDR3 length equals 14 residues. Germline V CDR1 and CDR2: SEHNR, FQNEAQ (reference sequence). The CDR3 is CASSLGSNTGELFF. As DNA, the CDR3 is TGTGCCAGCAGCTTAGGCTCGAACACCGGGGAGCTGTTTTTT.

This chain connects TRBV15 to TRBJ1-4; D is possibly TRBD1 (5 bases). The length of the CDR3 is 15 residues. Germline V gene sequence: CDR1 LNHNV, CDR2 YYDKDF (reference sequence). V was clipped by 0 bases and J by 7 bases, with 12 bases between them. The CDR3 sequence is CATSRDRGVGEKLFF. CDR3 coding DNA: TGTGCCACCAGCAGAGATAGAGGGGTCGGTGAAAAACTGTTTTTT. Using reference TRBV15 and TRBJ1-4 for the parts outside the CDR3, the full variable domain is DAMVIQNPRYQVTQFGKPVTLSCSQTLNHNVMYWYQQKSSQAPKLLFHYYDKDFNNEADTPDNFQSRRPNTSFCFLDIRSPGLGDTAMYLCATSRDRGVGEKLFFGSGTQLSVL.

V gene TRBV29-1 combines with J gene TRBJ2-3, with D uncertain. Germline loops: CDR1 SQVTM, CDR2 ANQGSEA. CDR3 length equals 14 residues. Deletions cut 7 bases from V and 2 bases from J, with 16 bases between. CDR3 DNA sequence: TGCAGCGGCTCCCGGGCCTCACACACAGATACGCAGTATTTT. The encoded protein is CSGSRASHTDTQYF.

CDR3 sequence (DNA): TGCAGCGTCGCGGGGGGGGTCAATGAGCAGTTCTTC. Encoded protein: CSVAGGVNEQFF. V and J are TRBV29-1 and TRBJ2-1, with 9 bases matching TRBD2. The germline gives CDR1 SQVTM, CDR2 ANQGSEA. J gave up 6 bases and V 6 bases, and 3 bases lay outside the gene matches. The CDR3 is 12 amino acids.

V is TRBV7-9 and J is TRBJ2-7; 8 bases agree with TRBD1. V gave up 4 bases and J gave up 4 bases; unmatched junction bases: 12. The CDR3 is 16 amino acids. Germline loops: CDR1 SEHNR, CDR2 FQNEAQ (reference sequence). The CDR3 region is CASSSWTGPHLYEQYF. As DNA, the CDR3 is TGTGCCAGCAGCTCCTGGACAGGGCCCCACCTTTACGAGCAGTACTTC.